Each of the 20 T cell receptor beta chains below was sequenced from the same sample in a study of cytotoxic CD8 clonotypes in ibrutinib-treated CLL. TCRdb keeps only in-frame clones here, not all; method: immunoSEQ multiplex PCR. The sample has approximately 200,000 clones; roughly 72% are singletons. Sequences were derived from PBMCs, sampled after 24 months of ibrutinib treatment. All receptors come from a human donor with chronic lymphocytic leukemia.

This clone came up a few times. This chain uses TRBV10-3 with TRBJ2-7; perhaps D is TRBD1 or TRBD2 (5 bases each). This CDR3 spans 13 amino acids. Trimming left V 4 bases short and J 4 bases short, with 11 bases between. In germline, CDR1 is ENHRY, CDR2 SYGVKD. The CDR3 sequence is CAISGIGEYEQYF. The CDR3 DNA reads TGTGCCATCAGTGGGATAGGGGAGTACGAGCAGTACTTC.

The chain has TRBV9 and TRBJ2-7; a weak D match, TRBD2 (5 bases). V dropped 0 bases and J dropped 3 bases, with 13 bases sitting between them. Looked up from germline, CDR1 is SGDLS and CDR2 is YYNGEE. CDR3 length: 15 amino acids. This CDR3 reads CASSVGMGVGYEQYF. For the CDR3, the DNA is TGTGCCAGCAGCGTAGGGATGGGAGTTGGCTACGAGCAGTACTTC.

The chain has TRBV5-1 and TRBJ2-2, with 9 positions matching TRBD2. V lost 0 bases to trimming and J lost 5 bases; unmatched junction nucleotides: 2. This CDR3 has 15 residues. The germline V gene has CDR1 SGHRS and CDR2 YFSETQ. CDR3 amino acids: CASSLVAGETGELFF. CDR3 DNA sequence: TGCGCCAGCAGCTTGGTAGCGGGAGAGACCGGGGAGCTGTTTTTT.

V is TRBV6-6 and J is TRBJ2-1; 8 bases agree with TRBD1. The CDR3 spans 16 residues. In germline, CDR1 is MNHNY, CDR2 SVGAGI (reference sequence). The junction had 4 bases not matched to a gene; V was cut back by 0 bases and J by 3 bases. CDR3 sequence reads: CASSYSNRGDYNEQFF. The DNA of the CDR3 is TGTGCCAGCAGTTACTCGAACAGGGGGGACTACAATGAGCAGTTCTTC.

The chain uses TRBV11-2 and TRBJ2-5, with D maybe TRBD2 (5 bases). Trimming left V 1 base short and J 4 bases short, with 10 bases between. Per the germline V gene, CDR1 is SGHAT and CDR2 is FQNNGV. The CDR3 consists of 14 residues. CDR3 DNA sequence: TGTGCCAGCAGCTTAGGGCTAGCAGGAGAGACCCAGTACTTC. This encodes CASSLGLAGETQYF. Based on the CDR3 plus reference TRBV11-2 and TRBJ2-5, the full variable domain is EAGVAQSPRYKIIEKRQSVAFWCNPISGHATLYWYQQILGQGPKLLIQFQNNGVVDDSQLPKDRFSAERLKGVDSTLKIQPAKLEDSAVYLCASSLGLAGETQYFGPGTRLLVL.

V is TRBV20-1 and J is TRBJ2-2; D unclear. Germline V lookup: CDR1 DFQATT, CDR2 SNEGSKA (reference sequence). Deletions cut 6 bases from V and 5 bases from J, with 7 bases between. The CDR3 runs to 11 residues. This CDR3 is CSADITGELFF. In nucleotides, the CDR3 is TGCAGTGCGGATATTACCGGGGAGCTGTTTTTT.

The V gene is TRBV7-6, the J gene TRBJ1-1; D is perhaps TRBD1 (6 bases). Between the trimmed V and J ends, which lost 5 bases and 0 bases, there was a span of 10 bases. The length of the CDR3 is 14 residues. CDR1 SGHVS and CDR2 FNYEAQ come from the germline V gene. In DNA, the CDR3 is TGTGCCAGCAGCCTAGGACAGATGAACACTGAAGCTTTCTTT. Translation gives CASSLGQMNTEAFF.

The CDR3 nucleotides read TGTGCCAGCAGCGTAGCAGATGGAAACACCATATATTTT. It encodes CASSVADGNTIYF. The chain employs TRBV9 and TRBJ1-3; no clear D. Germline V gene lookup returns CDR1 SGDLS and CDR2 YYNGEE. V lost 0 bases to trimming and J lost 3 bases, with 4 bases between them. This CDR3 has 13 amino acids.

CDR3 nucleotide sequence: TGTGCCAGCAGCCATAGCGGGGCCCCTTACAATGAGCAGTTCTTC. Residues: CASSHSGAPYNEQFF. The chain joins TRBV9 to TRBJ2-1; 8 nucleotides match TRBD2. The CDR3 has 15 residues. CDR1 is SGDLS and CDR2 is YYNGEE in the germline V gene. The J segment lost 4 bases and the V segment lost 4 bases, leaving 7 bases of the junction unmatched.

A few counts support this clone. The V gene is TRBV7-2, the J gene TRBJ1-2; D perhaps matches TRBD1 (5 bases). This CDR3 is 15 amino acids long. Trimming left V 4 bases short and J 4 bases short, with 16 bases between. Germline V gives CDR1 SGHTA, CDR2 FQGNSA. In DNA form, the CDR3 reads TGTGCCAGCAGCTCCGCCGGGGGGGAGGGCTATGGCTACACCTTC. Protein sequence: CASSSAGGEGYGYTF.

V and J are TRBV2 and TRBJ1-3, with D unclear. The CDR3 is 13 amino acids. CDR1 SNHLY and CDR2 FYNNEI come from the germline V gene. With 8 bases removed from V and 3 bases from J, the gap between germline ends came to 11 bases. The CDR3 reads CASGRDIGNTIYF. The CDR3 coding sequence is TGTGCCAGCGGTAGAGATATTGGAAACACCATATATTTT.

The chain is built from TRBV7-7 and TRBJ1-3, with 9 positions matching TRBD1. The germline gives CDR1 SSHAT, CDR2 FNYEAQ (reference sequence). There are 17 residues in the CDR3. This CDR3 is CASGVSGTGPSGNTIYF. In nucleotides, the CDR3 is TGTGCTAGCGGAGTCTCCGGGACAGGGCCCTCTGGAAACACCATATATTTT. Looking up the rest from reference TRBV7-7 and TRBJ1-3 gives the full variable domain: GAGVSQSPRYKVTKRGQDVTLRCDPISSHATLYWYQQALGQGPEFLTYFNYEAQPDKSGLPSDRFSAERPEGSISTLTIQRTEQRDSAMYRCASGVSGTGPSGNTIYFGEGSWLTVV.

This sequence joins TRBV29-1 and TRBJ1-2; 7 bases match TRBD1. This CDR3 is 13 amino acids long. The V gene's germline CDR1 is SQVTM and CDR2 ANQGSEA. The V and J ends lost 4 bases and 4 bases, in that order; junction bases with no gene match: 6. The CDR3 coding sequence is TGCAGCGTTGTAGGGGGCTCGGCCTATGGCTACACCTTC. It encodes CSVVGGSAYGYTF.

CDR3 in amino acids: CAWSVTGGLSSYEQYF. The CDR3 DNA follows: TGTGCCTGGAGTGTTACGGGAGGGCTTAGCTCCTACGAGCAGTACTTC. The rearrangement uses TRBV30 and TRBJ2-7; 8 bases are a match to TRBD2. V was clipped by 0 bases and J by 0 bases; unmatched bases: 7. Germline lookup yields CDR1 GTSNPN and CDR2 SVGIG (reference sequence). This CDR3 spans 16 amino acids.

The V call is TRBV15, the J call TRBJ2-1; 9 bases match TRBD2. CDR3 length: 16 residues. Trimming removed 1 base from V and 3 bases from J; junction bases left unmatched: 4. The V gene's germline CDR1 is LNHNV and CDR2 YYDKDF (reference sequence). CDR3 sequence reads: CATSRGGGASYNEQFF. CDR3 sequence (DNA): TGTGCCACCAGCAGAGGCGGGGGGGCGAGCTACAATGAGCAGTTCTTC.

The genes are TRBV27 and TRBJ1-5; 7 positions agree with TRBD1. CDR1 and CDR2 (germline): MNHEY, SMNVEV (reference sequence). The CDR3 covers 14 residues. Trimming took 3 bases from V and 7 from J; bases not matched to a gene: 6. CDR3 amino acids: CASSFAGTAQPQHF. The CDR3 nucleotides are TGTGCCAGCAGTTTCGCCGGGACAGCCCAGCCCCAGCATTTT.

Worth noting for this clone: At one of its ends the junction is not consistent with the germline gene, which may arise from a read error. The chain is built from TRBV7-7 and TRBJ2-2; 9 bases are shared with TRBD2. Germline V gives CDR1 SSHAT, CDR2 FNYEAQ (reference sequence). There are 17 residues in the CDR3. CDR3 sequence (DNA): TGTGCTAGCAGCTTAGAAGTAGCGGGAGCCGTCACCGGGGAGCTGTTTTTT. Translating it yields CASSLEVAGAVTGELFF.

This clone was counted between two and nine times. V gene TRBV10-3 combines with J gene TRBJ1-2; D not certain. The CDR3 sequence is 15 residues long. Germline values: CDR1 ENHRY, CDR2 SYGVKD. V lost 0 bases and J 7 bases, leaving 15 bases between the germline ends. CDR3 residues: CAISESDEARGGYTF. CDR3 in DNA: TGTGCCATCAGTGAGTCTGATGAGGCTCGGGGTGGCTACACCTTC.

V usage is TRBV7-7 and J usage is TRBJ2-5; 7 bases fit TRBD1. Germline trimming cut 4 bases from V and 1 base from J; bases unmatched to any gene: 6. Germline CDR1 and CDR2: SSHAT and FNYEAQ (reference sequence). The length of the CDR3 is 15 residues. The CDR3 DNA reads TGTGCCAGCAGCTACCGACAGGGAAGCCAAGAGACCCAGTACTTC. Its translation: CASSYRQGSQETQYF.

The chain uses TRBV6-6 and TRBJ1-4; TRBD1 agrees at 7 bases. Trimming removed 9 bases from V and 8 bases from J; junction bases left unmatched: 12. CDR3 length: 14 residues. Germline CDR1 MNHNY, CDR2 SVGAGI (reference sequence). In DNA form, the CDR3 reads TGTGCCAGTATACCGGGACAGACGTCGGAAAAACTGTTTTTT. Translating it yields CASIPGQTSEKLFF.